This T cell receptor (beta chain) is drawn from a study of tumor-infiltrating lymphocytes in primary liver carcinoma. Study background: Primary liver carcinoma, confirmed by histopathology, was surgically resected. The neoplasms were of stage T1-T3 N0M0, with dimensions of 4.2 to 10 cm across.

The blood RNA (from unsorted whole blood) was obtained, and germline DNA was also extracted. The investigators made TCR beta cDNA from approximately 0.5 ug total RNA, using a constant-region primer. Three nested multiplex PCR rounds, a slightly modified ARM-PCR method, built the TCR beta libraries. The first two PCR rounds used TRBV1-TRBV30 forward primers with a C-beta reverse primer, 10 cycles each. TCRdb ran MiXCR on the multiplex PCR reads and lists one entry per CDR3 protein. The sample includes about 320,000 distinct CDR3 sequences, about 50% of them seen just once. Of note for this clonotype: What it binds is unknown.

Per the germline V gene, CDR1 is SGHTA and CDR2 is FQGNSA. Trimming shortened V by 3 bases and J by 0 bases, and 7 bases separated the two germline ends. The CDR3 runs 14 residues. The study, taken as a whole, reports: The study found tumor-adjacent and tumor-blood pairs overlapped less than tumor region pairs. The top-250-clone fraction was significantly higher in tumors than in blood (p = 0.039).

The receptor was isolated from a woman younger than 45 with primary liver carcinoma and hepatitis B virus infection. The sample consisted of peripheral blood. This chain uses TRBV7-2 with TRBJ2-3; D unresolved. The CDR3 is CASSLDQSTDTQYF. The CDR3 DNA reads as TGTGCCAGCAGCTTGGATCAAAGCACAGATACGCAGTATTTT.